This TCR beta chain was obtained from a study of graft-versus-host responses after intestinal transplantation. TCRdb's copy holds only in-frame clones and misses some; the assay was immunoSEQ multiplex PCR. The sample lists about 7,000 clones, roughly 31% occurring once. This clone is classed as medium-sized. CDR3 length: 13 amino acids. Germline CDR1 reads LGHNA; CDR2 reads YSLEER. V shed 10 bases, J shed 11 bases, and the junction held 8 bases outside the gene matches. Plates contained around 200,000 CFSE-labeled responder cells and around 200,000 irradiated, violet-dye-labeled stimulator cells. This TCR was recovered from a human patient who was an organ donor for intestinal transplantation. The chain has TRBV4-3 and TRBJ1-4; TRBD1 agrees at 12 bases. Sample: alloreactive CD8+ T cells from a mixed lymphocyte reaction culture, taken before transplantation. Stated subset: CFSE-low proliferating T cells sorted from roughly 6-day pre-transplant mixed lymphocyte reaction (GvH or HvG direction). CDR3 DNA sequence: TGCGCCAAACCGGGACAGGGGGCGCGGAAACTGTTTTTT. Translated, it gives CAKPGQGARKLFF.